The present entry profiles one TCR beta chain with its context. Germline values: CDR1 LNHDA, CDR2 SQIVND (reference sequence). The length of the CDR3 is 12 residues. V lost 5 bases, J lost 8 bases, and 12 bases lay in between. This entry is derived from a study of blood T cell repertoires in COVID-19. Study in general: The samples span acute and convalescent COVID-19 from the United States, Italy and Spain.

The protocol was immunoSEQ multiplex PCR, while the TCRdb copy is restricted to in-frame clones and leaves out a portion. This sample has more than 250,000 clones, with 82% found just once. The sample comprised PBMCs or T cells enriched from blood (not recorded which). This TCR was recovered from a man in his forties who had been exposed to COVID-19. This chain connects TRBV19 to TRBJ1-2; D unresolved. CDR3 coding DNA: TGTGCCAGTAGTGTCGATCTGAGGGGCTACACCTTC. Residues: CASSVDLRGYTF.